The rows below give T cell receptor beta chains drawn from one sample of a study of blood T cells in healthy people across ages. TCRdb fed the 5' RACE reads into MiXCR, producing one record per CDR3 protein. In the table there are roughly 800,000 distinct CDR3 sequences, around 25% of which are singletons. These same data were also listed under a study on T cells of mothers and their children.

The sequenced material came from blood. The source is a boy between 5 and 17 years old in good health. CDR3s include the opening cysteine and the closing phenylalanine or tryptophan. D genes are given only for firm matches. Clone sizes are given selectively: once, few, many, or a class where the clone is expanded.

j_call v_call clone_size d_call cdr3_nt cdr3_aa
TRBJ2-3 TRBV9 few - TGTGCCAGCAGCGTGGGGGCGACAGATACGCAGTATTTT CASSVGATDTQYF
TRBJ2-2 TRBV6-2/TRBV6-3 few TRBD2 TGTGCCAGCAGCCGCTGGACTAGCGGGGAAAACACCGGGGAGCTGTTTTTT CASSRWTSGENTGELFF
TRBJ2-1 TRBV19 - - TGTGCCAGTAGTATGCTGACTAATAATGAGCAGTTCTTC CASSMLTNNEQFF
TRBJ2-3 TRBV20-1 - - TGCAGTGCTAGAGACCAACCCCCAAGAGCGGATACGCAGTATTTT CSARDQPPRADTQYF
TRBJ2-7 TRBV5-1 - TRBD2 TGCGCCAGCAGCACCTCTAGCGGGGGGTACTACGAGCAGTACTTC CASSTSSGGYYEQYF
TRBJ2-3 TRBV18 - TRBD2 TGTGCCGGAAGGCTCGGGACTAGTGGCACAGATACGCAGTATTTT CAGRLGTSGTDTQYF
TRBJ2-7 TRBV29-1 - - TGCAGCGTGCCGGCAGGGAATTCCTACGAGCAGTACTTC CSVPAGNSYEQYF
TRBJ2-3 TRBV5-1 - - TGCGCCAGCAGGTACGGGACGGAACCCACAGATACGCAGTATTTT CASRYGTEPTDTQYF
TRBJ1-5 TRBV24-1 - TRBD1 TGTGCCACCAGTTCCTTGGACAGGACAGGGGGTCAGCCCCAGCATTTT CATSSLDRTGGQPQHF
TRBJ2-1 TRBV2 few - TGTGCCAGCAGTCCCTCGCCCTTCCTCTACAATGAGCAGTTCTTC CASSPSPFLYNEQFF
TRBJ1-2 TRBV7-2 few - TGTGCCAGCAGCAACATTAACTATGGCTACACCTTC CASSNINYGYTF
TRBJ2-1 TRBV11-3 few - TGTGCCAGCAGCTTAGGGCCCACCACGTCGGGTGAGCAGTTCTTC CASSLGPTTSGEQFF
TRBJ2-3 TRBV2 - TRBD1 TGTGCCAGCAGTCCTACACAGGGGGCGACAGATACGCAGTATTTT CASSPTQGATDTQYF
TRBJ1-5 TRBV10-3 few - TGTACCACCCGGGGGGTACCCAAGGGGGGAAGCAATCAGCCCCAGCATTTT CTTRGVPKGGSNQPQHF
TRBJ1-5 TRBV4-1 - - TGCGCCAGCAGCCTCGCCAGGGCCGGGCAGCCCCAGCATTTT CASSLARAGQPQHF
TRBJ1-6 TRBV12-3/TRBV12-4 few - TGTGCCAGCAGTTCCCTTGCCGGCGATTCACCCCTCCACTTT CASSSLAGDSPLHF